These 15 T cell receptor beta chains were sequenced from one sample in a study of regulatory T cells in long-lasting Graves disease. Sample time point: persistent/refractory GD, antithyroid drugs over 5 years with positive TRAb. Preparation of the TCR library used RNA extracted from PBMCs. The authors built TCR beta libraries using iRepertoire HTBI primers and Arm-PCR of CDR3 regions. Each CDR3 protein gets one entry after TCRdb re-called the multiplex PCR reads with MiXCR. The sample comprises around 460,000 distinct CDR3 sequences, roughly a fifth of which are singletons, and roughly 7.7% rests with the top ten. The sequenced sample was peripheral blood mononuclear cells (PBMCs), obtained when the disease was refractory, from a patient treated with antithyroid drugs. The receptors originated from a female donor with Graves disease.

This clonotype occurred many times. The rearrangement joins TRBV2 to TRBJ1-6, with D possibly being TRBD1 (5 bases). Germline V gene data show CDR1 as SNHLY and CDR2 as FYNNEI. The germline V and J ends were trimmed by 6 bases and 0 bases, with 9 bases remaining between them. This CDR3 spans 15 amino acids. CDR3 residues: CASSGGFSYNSPLHF. In DNA form, the CDR3 reads TGTGCCAGCAGCGGGGGGTTCTCCTATAATTCACCCCTCCACTTT.

This clonotype was observed many times. The chain is built from TRBV28 and TRBJ2-7, with 9 bases aligning to TRBD1. Germline trimming cut 4 bases from V and 2 bases from J; bases unmatched to any gene: 9. CDR1 MDHEN and CDR2 SYDVKM come from the germline V gene. The length of the CDR3 is 16 residues. The CDR3 loop is CASSSIGTGFPYEQYF. Written as DNA, the CDR3 is TGTGCCAGCAGTTCCATAGGGACAGGGTTTCCCTACGAGCAGTACTTC.

The chain has TRBV10-3 and TRBJ2-7; the D is unclear. The CDR3 has 11 residues. Germline CDR1 ENHRY, CDR2 SYGVKD. V was pared by 8 bases and J by 2 bases, with 7 bases between. DNA for the CDR3: TGTGCCATCGGGGAAGCCTACGAGCAGTACTTC. It translates to CAIGEAYEQYF.

A few counts support this clonotype. The V call is TRBV11-1, the J call TRBJ2-7; possibly TRBD2 for D (6 bases). The CDR3 has 15 residues. CDR1 and CDR2 (germline): SGHAT, FQDESV (reference sequence). Deletions cut 5 bases from V and 4 bases from J, with 18 bases between. CDR3 sequence (DNA): TGTGCCAGCAGCCCCGACGTCGGGGGTGGTTACGAGCAGTACTTC. It translates to CASSPDVGGGYEQYF.

This chain uses TRBV24-1 with TRBJ1-2, with no clear D. V lost 1 base, J lost 8 bases, and 10 bases lay in between. The CDR3 has 13 amino acids. Germline lookup yields CDR1 KGHDR and CDR2 SFDVKD. CDR3 sequence reads: CATSDFGMRGYTF. DNA for the CDR3: TGTGCCACCAGTGATTTTGGGATGCGGGGCTACACCTTC.

In regard to this clonotype: This may stem from a read error, because a much larger clone lies one nucleotide away. The CDR3: CASSPGTEDGYAF. The CDR3 nucleotides are TGTGCCAGCAGTCCCGGGACAGAGGATGGCTACGCCTTC. The genes are TRBV28 and TRBJ1-2; 7 bases agree with TRBD1. This CDR3 contains 13 residues. Germline V lookup: CDR1 MDHEN, CDR2 SYDVKM.

This clonotype appeared a few times. This CDR3 reads CSALAPTGSFGNEKLFF. CDR3 DNA sequence: TGCAGTGCTTTAGCTCCAACAGGGTCCTTTGGTAATGAAAAACTGTTTTTT. V gene TRBV20-1 combines with J gene TRBJ1-4, with D possibly matching TRBD1 (6 bases). CDR1 DFQATT and CDR2 SNEGSKA come from the germline V gene (reference sequence). V gave up 5 bases and J gave up 4 bases, with 23 bases separating them. The CDR3 loop spans 17 amino acids.

This clonotype has at least ten counts. The V call is TRBV2, the J call TRBJ2-7; perhaps TRBD1 as D (6 bases). The ends were cut back, 5 bases at V and 4 bases at J, with 15 bases in the middle. The length of the CDR3 is 14 residues. CDR1 is SNHLY and CDR2 is FYNNEI in the germline V gene. The CDR3 nucleotides read TGTGCCAGCAGTCCCACAGGGAATCCGTACGAGCAGTACTTC. It codes for CASSPTGNPYEQYF.

The chain combines TRBV24-1 with TRBJ2-2; a weak D match, TRBD1 (5 bases). Trimming took 1 base from V and 1 from J, leaving 9 bases between them. The germline V gene has CDR1 KGHDR and CDR2 SFDVKD. The CDR3 contains 16 residues. The CDR3 region is CATSDFGRGNTGELFF. For the CDR3, the DNA is TGTGCCACCAGTGATTTCGGAAGGGGGAACACCGGGGAGCTGTTTTTT.

The rearrangement joins TRBV4-2 to TRBJ2-1; 13 positions agree with TRBD2. V was clipped by 4 bases and J by 6 bases; unmatched bases: 6. The CDR3 totals 16 residues. Germline V gene data show CDR1 as LGHNA and CDR2 as YNFKEQ. CDR3 sequence (DNA): TGTGCCAGCAGCCTCTGGACTAGCGGGAGTAGCAATGAGCAGTTCTTC. It is translated as CASSLWTSGSSNEQFF.

V gene TRBV20-1 combines with J gene TRBJ2-2; 8 bases line up with TRBD2. The CDR3 consists of 14 residues. Germline V gene sequence: CDR1 DFQATT, CDR2 SNEGSKA (reference sequence). J was trimmed by 2 bases and V by 6 bases; bases with no gene match: 5. The CDR3 reads CSALSGANTGELFF. CDR3 nucleotide sequence: TGCAGTGCCCTTAGCGGGGCTAACACCGGGGAGCTGTTTTTT.

The gene calls are TRBV7-2 and TRBJ2-4; D perhaps matches TRBD1 (6 bases). Deletions cut 4 bases from V and 0 bases from J, with 10 bases between. The CDR3 runs 15 residues. CDR1 and CDR2 from the germline V gene are SGHTA and FQGNSA. The CDR3 spells CASSSGQLAKNIQYF. The CDR3 DNA reads TGTGCCAGCAGCTCGGGACAACTAGCCAAAAACATTCAGTACTTC.

The V and J genes are TRBV20-1 and TRBJ2-2; 11 positions agree with TRBD2. The CDR3 has 17 residues. From germline, CDR1 is DFQATT and CDR2 SNEGSKA (reference sequence). V lost 0 bases and J lost 5; bases outside the gene matches: 8. The CDR3 DNA is TGCAGTGCTAGAGATTTTAGGGGGACTAGCGGAACCGGGGAGCTGTTTTTT. Translating gives CSARDFRGTSGTGELFF.

The V and J genes are TRBV28 and TRBJ1-3; D is perhaps TRBD1 (6 bases). This CDR3 has 19 amino acids. The ends were cut back, 3 bases at V and 0 bases at J, with 21 bases in the middle. Germline loops: CDR1 MDHEN, CDR2 SYDVKM. This CDR3 reads CASSLTHLPDRYSGNTIYF. In DNA form, the CDR3 reads TGTGCCAGCAGTTTGACGCACCTCCCGGACAGATACTCTGGAAACACCATATATTTT.

The chain combines TRBV12-3 or TRBV12-4 with TRBJ1-2, with D uncertain. The CDR3 runs 15 residues. Trimming removed 6 bases from V and 4 bases from J, with 18 bases in between. Written as DNA, the CDR3 is TGTGCCAGCAGCACACATGGCCTCTCTATCTATGGCTACACCTTC. It specifies CASSTHGLSIYGYTF.